Shown below are 27 T cell receptor beta chains from a single sample sequenced in a study of control samples from healthy donors and cancer patients. Here immunoSEQ multiplex PCR was the method, and the copy in TCRdb shows in-frame clones only, minus some. Counted here are more than 95,000 clones, 85% to 90% occurring once; the ten biggest clones make up around 1.1%. The sequenced material came from PBMCs. The source of these receptors is a woman between 50 and 59 years old with colorectal cancer.

The chain combines TRBV2 with TRBJ2-7; D may be TRBD1 or TRBD2 (5 bases each). The V end was cut by 7 bases, the J end by 4 bases, with 11 bases between. The CDR3 runs to 12 residues. The germline CDR1 and CDR2 sequences are SNHLY and FYNNEI. The CDR3 region is CASNPGPYEQYF. The CDR3 coding sequence is TGTGCCAGCAATCCGGGACCATACGAGCAGTACTTC.

V usage is TRBV6-6 and J usage is TRBJ1-4, with 10 bases matching TRBD1. Germline CDR1 MNHNY, CDR2 SVGAGI (reference sequence). With V trimmed by 2 bases and J by 7 bases, 7 bases remained unmatched. This CDR3 comprises 16 residues. CDR3: CASSYTGTGAAEKLFF. CDR3 sequence (DNA): TGTGCCAGCAGTTACACTGGGACAGGGGCTGCTGAAAAACTGTTTTTT.

This clone was seen a few times. The chain has TRBV30 and TRBJ1-1; D unclear. In germline, CDR1 is GTSNPN, CDR2 SVGIG (reference sequence). The CDR3 is 13 residues long. Deletions cut 0 bases from V and 3 bases from J, with 8 bases between. CDR3 in amino acids: CAWSVTSYTEAFF. Written as DNA, the CDR3 is TGTGCCTGGAGTGTAACATCATACACTGAAGCTTTCTTT.

The chain combines TRBV11-1 with TRBJ2-5; D is perhaps TRBD2 (5 bases). The germline gives CDR1 SGHAT, CDR2 FQDESV (reference sequence). The CDR3 contains 13 residues. V was pared by 7 bases and J by 5 bases, with 14 bases between. The CDR3, as DNA: TGTGCCAGCACCCCGGGGATCTTCGAGACCCAGTACTTC. It translates to CASTPGIFETQYF.

The rearrangement joins TRBV5-1 to TRBJ2-1, with 10 positions matching TRBD1. This CDR3 has 13 residues. V was clipped by 5 bases and J by 6 bases; unmatched bases: 2. Looked up from germline, CDR1 is SGHRS and CDR2 is YFSETQ. The CDR3 loop reads CASRGQGGNEQFF. Here the CDR3 DNA reads TGCGCCAGCAGAGGACAGGGGGGCAATGAGCAGTTCTTC. The full variable domain, completed using reference TRBV5-1 and TRBJ2-1, is KAGVTQTPRYLIKTRGQQVTLSCSPISGHRSVSWYQQTPGQGLQFLFEYFSETQRNKGNFPGRFSGRQFSNSRSEMNVSTLELGDSALYLCASRGQGGNEQFFGPGTRLTVL.

V gene TRBV5-1 combines with J gene TRBJ1-2; D possibly corresponds to TRBD1 (6 bases). The length of the CDR3 is 15 residues. CDR1 is SGHRS, CDR2 YFSETQ, per germline. Trimming pared 6 bases from V and 7 bases from J, leaving 22 bases between. CDR3 protein: CASNWGTPNGGGYTF. In nucleotides, the CDR3 is TGCGCCAGCAACTGGGGGACACCCAATGGGGGTGGCTACACCTTC.

The chain joins TRBV6-1 to TRBJ1-4; D gene uncertain. The CDR3 contains 13 residues. Germline V gene data show CDR1 as MNHNS and CDR2 as SASEGT. Trimming shortened V by 3 bases and J by 5 bases, and 7 bases separated the two germline ends. For the CDR3, the DNA is TGTGCCAGCAGTGAGTTTAGGAATGAAAAACTGTTTTTT. Its translation is CASSEFRNEKLFF.

This chain links TRBV2 with TRBJ1-3; D is unresolved. Germline CDR1 is SNHLY and CDR2 is FYNNEI. Trimming pared 2 bases from V and 0 bases from J, leaving 5 bases between. The CDR3 is 14 residues long. CDR3 region: CASSELTSGNTIYF. The CDR3 nucleotides are TGTGCCAGCAGTGAACTGACCTCTGGAAACACCATATATTTT.

The chain carries TRBV6-5 and TRBJ2-2, with 10 bases matching TRBD1. J lost 5 bases, V lost 5 bases, and 5 bases had no gene match. The germline V gene encodes CDR1 MNHEY and CDR2 SVGAGI. The CDR3 contains 15 residues. The CDR3 loop is CASSMDRGFTGELFF. For the CDR3, the DNA is TGTGCCAGCAGTATGGACAGGGGGTTTACCGGGGAGCTGTTTTTT.

This chain joins TRBV10-2 and TRBJ1-1, with D maybe TRBD1 (6 bases). This CDR3 spans 10 amino acids. Germline V gene data show CDR1 as WSHSY and CDR2 as SAAADI. Between the trimmed V and J ends, which lost 8 bases and 10 bases, there was a span of 11 bases. The CDR3 sequence is CASGTRGAFF. CDR3 DNA sequence: TGCGCCAGCGGGACACGGGGAGCTTTCTTT.

The chain couples TRBV5-1 to TRBJ1-1; TRBD1 matches 8 bases. The V segment lost 1 base and the J segment 9 bases; nucleotides outside the gene matches: 11. From germline, CDR1 is SGHRS and CDR2 YFSETQ. The CDR3 has 15 amino acids. For the CDR3, the DNA is TGCGCCAGCAGCTTGACAGGGGGGGAACCGATTCAAGCTTTCTTT. This encodes CASSLTGGEPIQAFF.

Concerning this clone: The sample holds other DNA sequences that translate to the same CDR3. This chain links TRBV9 with TRBJ1-1; D uncertain. The CDR3 is 13 amino acids. V gave up 0 bases and J gave up 2 bases, with 5 bases separating them. Germline loops: CDR1 SGDLS, CDR2 YYNGEE. Written as DNA, the CDR3 is TGTGCCAGCAGCGTAGTAAGTAACACTGAAGCTTTCTTT. Its protein is CASSVVSNTEAFF.

This rearrangement joins TRBV19 to TRBJ1-2; D might be TRBD1 (6 bases). This CDR3 has 14 amino acids. Germline CDR1 is LNHDA and CDR2 is SQIVND (reference sequence). The V end was cut by 4 bases, the J end by 2 bases, with 11 bases between. The CDR3 DNA reads as TGTGCCAGTAGTAAGTCGAGGGGGAACTATGGCTACACCTTC. Amino acid sequence: CASSKSRGNYGYTF.

J is TRBJ1-1 and V is TRBV12-3 or TRBV12-4; no definite D call. This CDR3 region has 12 residues. V was clipped by 3 bases and J by 3 bases, with 5 bases between them. CDR3 DNA: TGTGCCAGCAGTTTTGCGGACACTGAAGCTTTCTTT. Its protein product is CASSFADTEAFF.

This chain joins TRBV28 and TRBJ1-2; the D gene is possibly TRBD1 (5 bases). Germline V CDR1 and CDR2: MDHEN, SYDVKM. The CDR3 runs 12 residues. The V gene lost 8 bases and the J gene lost 5 bases, with 12 bases spanning the gap. CDR3 sequence reads: CASGDWGYGYTF. DNA of the CDR3: TGTGCCAGCGGGGACTGGGGTTATGGCTACACCTTC.

This rearrangement joins TRBV5-1 to TRBJ1-2, with 9 bases identical to TRBD1. The CDR3 runs 15 residues. The V gene end was trimmed by 3 bases and the J gene end by 4 bases; junction bases not matched to a gene: 7. From germline, CDR1 is SGHRS and CDR2 YFSETQ. Written as DNA, the CDR3 is TGCGCCAGCAGCTCAACAGGGGGCACGGGCTATGGCTACACCTTC. Protein product: CASSSTGGTGYGYTF. The complete variable domain, with remaining parts taken from reference TRBV5-1 and TRBJ1-2, reads KAGVTQTPRYLIKTRGQQVTLSCSPISGHRSVSWYQQTPGQGLQFLFEYFSETQRNKGNFPGRFSGRQFSNSRSEMNVSTLELGDSALYLCASSSTGGTGYGYTFGSGTRLTVV.

V and J are TRBV5-1 and TRBJ1-2; D not resolved. Germline CDR1 and CDR2: SGHRS and YFSETQ. The CDR3 covers 16 residues. V was cut by 4 bases and J by 5 bases, with 21 bases left in between. The DNA for the CDR3 is TGCGCCAGCAGCCCCTCCCAGGCCCGGGTAAATTATGGCTACACCTTC. Residues: CASSPSQARVNYGYTF.

On this clone itself: This sample also contains other DNA sequences that code for the same CDR3. This chain uses TRBV5-1 with TRBJ2-5, with 8 positions matching TRBD1. The V and J ends lost 4 bases and 4 bases, in that order; junction bases with no gene match: 12. Germline V gives CDR1 SGHRS, CDR2 YFSETQ. The CDR3 is 16 amino acids. As DNA, the CDR3 is TGCGCCAGCAGCCCCCGGCCCGGACAGGGTGGAGAGACCCAGTACTTC. Residues: CASSPRPGQGGETQYF.

The CDR3: CASSLEVRGYGYTF. The CDR3, as DNA: TGTGCCAGCAGCTTAGAGGTCAGGGGCTATGGCTACACCTTC. The V call is TRBV7-9, the J call TRBJ1-2, with D perhaps matching TRBD1 (6 bases). V shed 1 base and J shed 4 bases, with 10 bases lying between them. The CDR3 is 14 amino acids. Germline CDR1 reads SEHNR; CDR2 reads FQNEAQ (reference sequence). Supplemented by reference TRBV7-9 and TRBJ1-2, the full variable domain reads DTGVSQNPRHKITKRGQNVTFRCDPISEHNRLYWYRQTLGQGPEFLTYFQNEAQLEKSRLLSDRFSAERPKGSFSTLEIQRTEQGDSAMYLCASSLEVRGYGYTFGSGTRLTVV.

The chain uses TRBV5-3 and TRBJ2-7; no clear D. TRBV5-3 is identified as an open reading frame with a role that is uncertain. Trimming took off 8 bases at V and 6 bases at J, with 12 bases between the two ends. The CDR3 length is 11 residues. The CDR3 DNA follows: TGTGCCAGGCTAGGGAAAGGCGAGCAGTACTTC. Encoded protein: CARLGKGEQYF.

The rearrangement links TRBV5-1 to TRBJ1-1; D uncertain. CDR1 and CDR2 from the germline V gene are SGHRS and YFSETQ. The V end was cut by 0 bases, the J end by 1 base, with 10 bases between. The CDR3 spans 15 residues. CDR3 nucleotides: TGCGCCAGCAGCTTGGCCGGCACCTCGAACACTGAAGCTTTCTTT. Translating it yields CASSLAGTSNTEAFF. Drawing the rest from reference TRBV5-1 and TRBJ1-1, the complete variable domain is KAGVTQTPRYLIKTRGQQVTLSCSPISGHRSVSWYQQTPGQGLQFLFEYFSETQRNKGNFPGRFSGRQFSNSRSEMNVSTLELGDSALYLCASSLAGTSNTEAFFGQGTRLTVV.

The chain has TRBV30 and TRBJ2-1, with 7 bases matching TRBD1. The length of the CDR3 is 14 residues. J gave up 11 bases and V 2 bases, and 12 bases lay outside the gene matches. In germline, CDR1 is GTSNPN, CDR2 SVGIG (reference sequence). This CDR3 reads CAWSTGTAPDKQFF. CDR3 DNA: TGTGCCTGGAGTACGGGGACAGCTCCCGATAAGCAGTTCTTC.

The table lists this clone with a few counts. The CDR3 DNA reads TGTGCCAGCAGCCAAGATAGTAGCGAATACACAGATACGCAGTATTTT. This sequence encodes CASSQDSSEYTDTQYF. This chain uses TRBV4-2 with TRBJ2-3; D is perhaps TRBD2 (5 bases). CDR1 is LGHNA, CDR2 YNFKEQ, per germline. This CDR3 contains 16 residues. The ends were cut back, 0 bases at V and 2 bases at J, with 12 bases in the middle.

This chain connects TRBV9 to TRBJ2-7; TRBD1 matches 8 bases. Germline V lookup: CDR1 SGDLS, CDR2 YYNGEE. This CDR3 comprises 15 residues. With 4 bases clipped from V and 0 bases from J, the junction kept 6 bases outside the gene matches. Written as DNA, the CDR3 is TGTGCCAGCAGCTTAGATACAGGGGGCTCCTACGAGCAGTACTTC. The encoded protein is CASSLDTGGSYEQYF.

The chain joins TRBV9 to TRBJ2-3, with D uncertain. CDR1 is SGDLS, CDR2 YYNGEE, per germline. The length of the CDR3 is 14 residues. The germline V and J ends were trimmed by 2 bases and 4 bases, with 11 bases remaining between them. CDR3 in amino acids: CASSVAAAADTQYF. CDR3 nucleotides: TGTGCCAGCAGCGTCGCCGCCGCGGCAGATACGCAGTATTTT. The full variable domain, in which reference TRBV9 and TRBJ2-3 provide the parts outside the CDR3, is DSGVTQTPKHLITATGQRVTLRCSPRSGDLSVYWYQQSLDQGLQFLIQYYNGEERAKGNILERFSAQQFPDLHSELNLSSLELGDSALYFCASSVAAAADTQYFGPGTRLTVL.

In its sample, this clone was seen a few times. The chain carries TRBV12-3 or TRBV12-4 and TRBJ1-1, with no clear D. This CDR3 region has 12 residues. V was trimmed by 8 bases and J by 3 bases, leaving 10 bases between them. Here the CDR3 reads CASLQKYTEAFF. CDR3 coding DNA: TGTGCCAGCCTTCAGAAGTACACTGAAGCTTTCTTT.

The chain employs TRBV7-7 and TRBJ2-1; the D gene is possibly TRBD2 (5 bases). Germline V gene data show CDR1 as SSHAT and CDR2 as FNYEAQ (reference sequence). The length of the CDR3 is 14 residues. V lost 5 bases and J 5 bases, leaving 13 bases between the germline ends. The CDR3 nucleotides are TGTGCCAGCAGCGCCGGACTGCCAGACAATGAGCAGTTCTTC. Residues: CASSAGLPDNEQFF.